The 22 T cell receptor beta chains below come from one sample, sequenced in a study of identical twins. One entry per CDR3 protein results from TCRdb running MiXCR on the 5' RACE reads. The table lists roughly 500,000 distinct CDR3 sequences, roughly a fifth of them singletons. This same sample was also part of a study on T cells expressing NK-cell markers.

The sample was CD4+ T cells sorted from blood. Source of these receptors: a woman under 30 in good health.

The rearrangement uses TRBV7-3 and TRBJ2-2; D is uncertain. The CDR3 has 14 residues. Looked up from germline, CDR1 is SGHTA and CDR2 is FQGTGA. V was pared by 2 bases and J by 4 bases, with 8 bases between. The CDR3: CASSLVALTGELFF. The CDR3 DNA reads as TGTGCCAGCAGCTTAGTGGCACTCACCGGGGAGCTGTTTTTT.

V gene TRBV6-5 combines with J gene TRBJ1-2, with 7 bases identical to TRBD1. This CDR3 comprises 12 residues. Germline loops: CDR1 MNHEY, CDR2 SVGAGI. J lost 8 bases, V lost 2 bases, and 2 bases had no gene match. This CDR3 is CASSYQDRGYTF. In nucleotides, the CDR3 is TGTGCCAGCAGTTACCAGGACAGGGGCTACACCTTC.

The gene calls are TRBV7-9 and TRBJ2-1; no clear D. V lost 0 bases and J lost 1, with 4 bases in between. This CDR3 has 14 amino acids. The V gene's germline CDR1 is SEHNR and CDR2 FQNEAQ (reference sequence). The CDR3 nucleotides are TGTGCCAGCAGCTTAGCGTTATCCTACAATGAGCAGTTCTTC. Amino acid sequence: CASSLALSYNEQFF.

The chain combines TRBV6-1 with TRBJ1-1; D gene uncertain. With 5 bases removed from V and 8 bases from J, the gap between germline ends came to 15 bases. The CDR3 spans 13 residues. From germline, CDR1 is MNHNS and CDR2 SASEGT. CDR3 DNA: TGTGCCAGCAGTCAACAAGACACATCGGAAGCTTTCTTT. It codes for CASSQQDTSEAFF.

This clonotype was seen a handful of times. This chain links TRBV7-9 with TRBJ2-7, with D maybe TRBD1 (6 bases). V gave up 2 bases and J gave up 7 bases, with 18 bases separating them. Germline V gene lookup returns CDR1 SEHNR and CDR2 FQNEAQ (reference sequence). There are 15 residues in the CDR3. The CDR3 coding sequence is TGTGCCAGCAGCTTACAGCAGGGGTGGCGGTCAGAGCAGTACTTC. It translates to CASSLQQGWRSEQYF. The variable domain in full, completed from reference TRBV7-9 and TRBJ2-7, reads DTGVSQNPRHKITKRGQNVTFRCDPISEHNRLYWYRQTLGQGPEFLTYFQNEAQLEKSRLLSDRFSAERPKGSFSTLEIQRTEQGDSAMYLCASSLQQGWRSEQYFGPGTRLTVT.

The chain uses TRBV29-1 and TRBJ2-2, with 7 bases fitting TRBD1. Germline CDR1 reads SQVTM; CDR2 reads ANQGSEA. Unmatched junction bases numbered 14, after V lost 5 bases and J lost 8 bases. The length of the CDR3 is 15 residues. The CDR3 coding sequence is TGCAGCGTTACGACAGGGCTCAGGGGCAAAGGGGAGCTGTTTTTT. This translates into CSVTTGLRGKGELFF.

This chain connects TRBV20-1 to TRBJ2-5; TRBD2 agrees at 9 bases. The V gene's germline CDR1 is DFQATT and CDR2 SNEGSKA (reference sequence). Trimming took 5 bases from V and 5 from J; bases not matched to a gene: 9. This CDR3 contains 14 residues. DNA of the CDR3: TGCAGTGCTCCGATTAGCGGGAGTAGGGAGACCCAGTACTTC. It codes for CSAPISGSRETQYF.

The J gene is TRBJ1-4, the V gene TRBV4-1; D call uncertain. Germline V gene sequence: CDR1 MGHRA, CDR2 YSYEKL. Trimming pared 0 bases from V and 4 bases from J, leaving 12 bases between. The length of the CDR3 is 16 residues. CDR3 in amino acids: CASSQDRQWGNEKLFF. CDR3 DNA: TGCGCCAGCAGCCAAGATAGGCAGTGGGGTAATGAAAAACTGTTTTTT.

This clonotype was counted only a few times. The rearrangement joins TRBV29-1 to TRBJ2-7; D not certain. Germline CDR1 is SQVTM and CDR2 is ANQGSEA. The V and J ends lost 4 bases and 0 bases respectively, with 10 bases between them. The CDR3 covers 13 residues. Here the CDR3 reads CSVVQESSYEQYF. The CDR3 DNA follows: TGCAGCGTTGTGCAGGAGAGCTCCTACGAGCAGTACTTC.

The genes are TRBV15 and TRBJ2-3, with D hard to call. There are 11 residues in the CDR3. The V and J ends lost 0 bases and 12 bases respectively, with 7 bases between them. Germline-derived CDR1 and CDR2 are LNHNV and YYDKDF (reference sequence). CDR3 amino acids: CATSRDGSQYF. CDR3 bases: TGTGCCACCAGCAGAGATGGATCCCAGTATTTT.

CDR3 sequence reads: CAATTAGVYNEQFF. The CDR3 DNA reads as TGTGCCGCAACCACGGCGGGGGTATACAATGAGCAGTTCTTC. J is TRBJ2-1 and V is TRBV10-3; 7 bases fit TRBD2. CDR3 size: 14 residues. V gave up 11 bases and J gave up 4 bases; unmatched junction bases: 11. The germline gives CDR1 ENHRY, CDR2 SYGVKD.

This chain uses TRBV25-1 with TRBJ1-2; tentatively, D is TRBD1 (5 bases). V dropped 0 bases and J dropped 8 bases, with 13 bases sitting between them. This CDR3 has 14 amino acids. Germline V CDR1 and CDR2: MGHDK, SYGVNS. CDR3 protein: CASSEYGALGGYTF. DNA of the CDR3: TGTGCCAGCAGTGAATACGGGGCATTAGGAGGCTACACCTTC.

Concerning this clonotype itself: The junction shows a germline mismatch at one end, possibly a read error. This chain links TRBV20-1 with TRBJ2-7; 9 nucleotides align to TRBD1. There are 15 residues in the CDR3. Per the germline V gene, CDR1 is DFQATT and CDR2 is SNEGSKA (reference sequence). The CDR3 region has the DNA TGCTGTGCTAGGGCCCCGGACAGGGGCGGATTCGAGCAGTACTTC. It is translated as CCARAPDRGGFEQYF.

This clonotype has a handful of counts. This sequence joins TRBV7-9 and TRBJ2-2, with a possible D match to TRBD2 (6 bases). This CDR3 spans 13 amino acids. V gave up 5 bases and J gave up 6 bases, with 10 bases separating them. CDR1 and CDR2 (germline): SEHNR, FQNEAQ (reference sequence). The CDR3 sequence: CASSPLAPGELFF. DNA for the CDR3: TGTGCCAGCAGCCCTCTAGCGCCCGGGGAGCTGTTTTTT.

This clonotype was counted a few times. The chain uses TRBV5-8 and TRBJ2-7, with D uncertain. The germline V gene encodes CDR1 SGHTS and CDR2 YDEGEE. The V gene lost 0 bases and the J gene lost 2 bases, with 9 bases spanning the gap. The CDR3 extends over 14 amino acids. In DNA form, the CDR3 reads TGTGCCAGCAGCTTGGGTGGACGCCCCTACGAGCAGTACTTC. It translates to CASSLGGRPYEQYF.

This clonotype was counted only a few times. The V gene is TRBV20-1, the J gene TRBJ1-2; D call uncertain. CDR1 is DFQATT and CDR2 is SNEGSKA in the germline V gene (reference sequence). This CDR3 comprises 15 residues. V lost 3 bases to trimming and J lost 7 bases, with 21 bases between them. CDR3 nucleotides: TGCAGTGCTAGGGATCTAAGGGCCTCCTTGGGTGGCTACACCTTC. Its protein is CSARDLRASLGGYTF.

This clonotype was observed a handful of times. V and J are TRBV30 and TRBJ2-7; D is unclear. Germline CDR1 and CDR2: GTSNPN and SVGIG (reference sequence). This CDR3 has 12 residues. Trimming removed 5 bases from V and 0 bases from J, with 8 bases in between. The chain's CDR3 is CAWGGRSYEQYF. CDR3 nucleotides: TGTGCCTGGGGTGGTCGCTCCTACGAGCAGTACTTC.

The chain recombines TRBV6-5 with TRBJ2-7; TRBD1 matches 9 bases. V lost 3 bases, J lost 6 bases, and 6 bases stayed unmatched. This CDR3 has 14 residues. CDR1 and CDR2 (germline): MNHEY, SVGAGI. The CDR3 reads CASSYFRTGAEQYF. The CDR3 DNA is TGTGCCAGCAGTTATTTTAGGACAGGGGCCGAGCAGTACTTC.

This clonotype occurred many times. The V and J genes are TRBV10-3 and TRBJ2-1; D unclear. CDR3 length: 15 amino acids. Trimming took 6 bases from V and 4 from J, leaving 16 bases between them. Germline CDR1 reads ENHRY; CDR2 reads SYGVKD. The CDR3 loop reads CAIRAVSGLYNEQFF. In DNA, the CDR3 is TGTGCCATCAGGGCCGTAAGTGGGCTTTACAATGAGCAGTTCTTC.

The chain has TRBV7-9 and TRBJ2-5, with D unclear. V was trimmed by 8 bases and J by 6 bases, leaving 16 bases between them. Germline V gene data show CDR1 as SEHNR and CDR2 as FQNEAQ (reference sequence). The CDR3 extends over 13 amino acids. The CDR3 loop is CASHPGFYQTQYF. The DNA for the CDR3 is TGTGCCAGCCACCCGGGCTTTTATCAGACCCAGTACTTC.

This clonotype occurred many times. This rearrangement joins TRBV20-1 to TRBJ1-5; D is possibly TRBD1 (6 bases). The CDR3 runs 14 residues. Looked up from germline, CDR1 is DFQATT and CDR2 is SNEGSKA (reference sequence). V was pared by 7 bases and J by 2 bases, with 15 bases between. This CDR3 reads CSVTRGDGNQPQHF. The CDR3 DNA reads TGCAGTGTGACGAGGGGGGATGGCAATCAGCCCCAGCATTTT.

This clonotype was detected only a few times. This chain joins TRBV5-6 and TRBJ2-5; 8 bases agree with TRBD1. The CDR3 totals 12 residues. Trimming took 6 bases from V and 5 from J; bases not matched to a gene: 3. Germline V lookup: CDR1 SGHDT, CDR2 YYEEEE. CDR3 loop: CASNRQGETQYF. The CDR3 DNA is TGTGCCAGCAACCGACAGGGGGAGACCCAGTACTTC.